This T cell receptor beta chain was observed in a study of identical twins. Trimming removed 0 bases at V and 6 bases at J, with 6 bases between. Germline CDR1 reads SGHRS; CDR2 reads YFSETQ. The CDR3 spans 12 residues. TCRdb re-called the 5' RACE reads through MiXCR, storing one row per CDR3 protein. The sample records 200,000 to 250,000 distinct CDR3 sequences, 5.5% to 7% being singletons. Study-wide results and caveats: With abundant cord blood beta clonotypes, insertions were fewer; memory repertoires showed no such pattern.

Many counts were recorded for this clonotype. Antigen: not known. The sample was also linked to a second study, of yellow fever vaccine responses in identical twins.

The clonotype was recovered from a woman between 18 and 30 years old in good health. Sequencing was carried out using memory (CD45RO+) T cells sorted from blood. The chain uses TRBV5-1 and TRBJ1-1, with D unclear. The DNA of the CDR3 is TGCGCCAGCAGCTTGGGGGCCTCTGAAGCTTTCTTT. Translation gives CASSLGASEAFF. The full variable domain, its missing parts supplied by reference TRBV5-1 and TRBJ1-1, is KAGVTQTPRYLIKTRGQQVTLSCSPISGHRSVSWYQQTPGQGLQFLFEYFSETQRNKGNFPGRFSGRQFSNSRSEMNVSTLELGDSALYLCASSLGASEAFFGQGTRLTVV.